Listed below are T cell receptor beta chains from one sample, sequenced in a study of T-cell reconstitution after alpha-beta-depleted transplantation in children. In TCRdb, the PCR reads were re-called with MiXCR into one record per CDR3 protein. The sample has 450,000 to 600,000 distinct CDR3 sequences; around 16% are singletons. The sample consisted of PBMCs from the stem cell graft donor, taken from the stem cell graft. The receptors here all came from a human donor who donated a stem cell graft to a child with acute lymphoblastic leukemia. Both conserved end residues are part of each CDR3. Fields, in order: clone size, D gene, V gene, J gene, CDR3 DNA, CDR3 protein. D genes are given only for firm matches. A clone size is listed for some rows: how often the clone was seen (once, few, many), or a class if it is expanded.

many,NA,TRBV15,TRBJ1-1,TGTGCCACCAGCAGCAAGGGACACTTGGAAGCTTTCTTT,CATSSKGHLEAFF
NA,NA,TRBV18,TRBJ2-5,TGTGCCAGCTCACCAAGGCTTGAAACCCAGTACTTC,CASSPRLETQYF
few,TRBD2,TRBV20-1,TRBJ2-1,TGCAGTGCTAGAAAGACTAGCGAGCAGTTCTTC,CSARKTSEQFF
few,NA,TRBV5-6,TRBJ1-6,TGTGCCAGCAGCTCGACAGGCCCTTATTCACCCCTCCACTTT,CASSSTGPYSPLHF
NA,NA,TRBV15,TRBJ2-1,TGTGCCACCATTCCCTTGAGCTCCTACAATGAGCAGTTCTTC,CATIPLSSYNEQFF
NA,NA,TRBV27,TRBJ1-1,TGTGCCAGCAGTTTATGGTCAGAAGGAACTGAAGCTTTCTTT,CASSLWSEGTEAFF
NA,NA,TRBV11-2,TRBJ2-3,TGTGCCAGCAGGACTCACGTACATAGCACAGATACGCAGTATTTT,CASRTHVHSTDTQYF
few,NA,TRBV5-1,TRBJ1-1,TGCGCCAGCAGCCCCGGGACATTAATGAACACTGAAGCTTTCTTT,CASSPGTLMNTEAFF
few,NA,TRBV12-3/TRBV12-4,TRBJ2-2,TGTGCCAGCAGTTTAGTAGGAGGAATCACCGGGGAGCTGTTTTTT,CASSLVGGITGELFF
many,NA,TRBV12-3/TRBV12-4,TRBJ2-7,TGTGCCAGCAGTTTAACATCAAGGGACGAGCAGTACTTC,CASSLTSRDEQYF
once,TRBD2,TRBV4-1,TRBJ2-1,TGCGCCAGCAGCCAAGATCCCCCGGGACTAGCGGGAGGGCCGGGGAATGAGCAGTTCTTC,CASSQDPPGLAGGPGNEQFF
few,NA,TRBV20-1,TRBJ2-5,TGCAGTGCTAGAGCGGAGCAAGAGACCCAGTACTTC,CSARAEQETQYF
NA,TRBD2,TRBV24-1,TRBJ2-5,TGTGCCACCAGTGACCCTTTAGCGGGGAACCAAGAGACCCAGTACTTC,CATSDPLAGNQETQYF
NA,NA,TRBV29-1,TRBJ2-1,TGCAGCGTTGAAGTTTCGGACTTAAGATCCTACAATGAGCAGTTCTTC,CSVEVSDLRSYNEQFF
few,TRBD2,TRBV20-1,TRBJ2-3,TGCAGTGCTAGTAGTCTAGCGGGAGGGCCGACAGATACGCAGTATTTT,CSASSLAGGPTDTQYF
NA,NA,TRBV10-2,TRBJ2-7,TGCGCCAGCAGTTGGCCAGGGGTGGGCTACGAGCAGTACTTC,CASSWPGVGYEQYF
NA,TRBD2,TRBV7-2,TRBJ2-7,TGTGCCAGCAGCGTCGGGACTAGTTCGTCCTACGAGCAGTACTTC,CASSVGTSSSYEQYF
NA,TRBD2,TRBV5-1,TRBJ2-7,TGCGCCAGCAGCCTAGGACTAGCGGGAGTTACCGAGCAGTACTTC,CASSLGLAGVTEQYF
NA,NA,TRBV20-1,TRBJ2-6,TGCAGTGCTACGGACTCTGGGGCCAACGTCCTGACTTTC,CSATDSGANVLTF
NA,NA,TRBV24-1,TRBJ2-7,TGTGCCACCAGTGATTTATACGAGCAGTACTTC,CATSDLYEQYF
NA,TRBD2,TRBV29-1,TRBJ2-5,TGCAGCGTTGAGGCTAGCGGGAGCCGGGAGACCCAGTACTTC,CSVEASGSRETQYF
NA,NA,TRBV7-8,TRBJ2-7,TGTGCCAGCAGCTTAGAGTCGGTTGGCGAGCAGTACTTC,CASSLESVGEQYF
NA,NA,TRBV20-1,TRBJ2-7,TGCAGTCCTCGGGGACGGAGCTACGAGCAGTACTTC,CSPRGRSYEQYF
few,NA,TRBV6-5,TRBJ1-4,TGTGCCAGCAGTTACTCCCGGACGAATGAAAAACTGTTTTTT,CASSYSRTNEKLFF
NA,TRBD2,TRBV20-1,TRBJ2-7,TGCTGTGCGCCTCTGGCGGGAGTTCCCACCTACGAGCAGTACTTC,CCAPLAGVPTYEQYF
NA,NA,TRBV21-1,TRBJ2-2,TGTGCCAGCAGCGTGCAACCGGGGACTTCGAACACCGGGGAGCTGTTTTTT,CASSVQPGTSNTGELFF
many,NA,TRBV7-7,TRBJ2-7,TGTGCCAGCAGCTCGCTGGACAAAACCGAGCAGTACTTC,CASSSLDKTEQYF
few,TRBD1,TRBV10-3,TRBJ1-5,TGTGCCATCAAACAGGGGAATCAGCCCCAGCATTTT,CAIKQGNQPQHF
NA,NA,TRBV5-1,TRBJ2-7,TGCGCCAGCAGCTTGACGCCAGGGGAGATCTACGAGCAGTACTTC,CASSLTPGEIYEQYF
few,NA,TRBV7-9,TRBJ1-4,TGTGCCAGCAGCGACGTATTGGTGACGGTGAATGAAAAACTGTTTTTT,CASSDVLVTVNEKLFF
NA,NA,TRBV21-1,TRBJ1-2,TGTGCCAGCAGCAAAGTCGTCAGGGCTCAGTATGGCTACACCTTC,CASSKVVRAQYGYTF
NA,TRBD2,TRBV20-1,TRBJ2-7,TGCAGTGCTAGAGGGGTGGGAGCGGGAGGGACCCCCTACGAGCAGTACTTC,CSARGVGAGGTPYEQYF
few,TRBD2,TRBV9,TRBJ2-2,TGTGCCAGCAGCGGAACCGGGACTAGCGGGAAGAGTACCGGGGAGCTGTTTTTT,CASSGTGTSGKSTGELFF
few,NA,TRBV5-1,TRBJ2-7,TGCGCCAGCAGCTTGGAGTCTCGGCGGGTATCCCCCTACGAGCAGTACTTC,CASSLESRRVSPYEQYF
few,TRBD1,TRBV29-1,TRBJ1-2,TGCAGCGTTGAACAGGGGGGTCACTATGGCTACACCTTC,CSVEQGGHYGYTF
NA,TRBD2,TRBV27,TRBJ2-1,TGTGCCACCTCGATCGGGGGGAACAATGAGCAGTTCTTC,CATSIGGNNEQFF
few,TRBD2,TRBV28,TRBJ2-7,TGTGCCAGCAGAGTTACCGGGACTACCTACGAGCAGTACTTC,CASRVTGTTYEQYF
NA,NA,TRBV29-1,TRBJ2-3,TGCAGCGTCCTCGGTGAAGCGGCTAGCACAGATACGCAGTATTTT,CSVLGEAASTDTQYF
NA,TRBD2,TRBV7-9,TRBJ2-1,TGTGCCAGCAGCTTAGTCGTAGCGGGAGCAGAGTATGAGCAGTTCTTC,CASSLVVAGAEYEQFF
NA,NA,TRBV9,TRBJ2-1,TGTGCCAGCAGCGTAGATACCTCGGGCAATGAGCAGTTCTTC,CASSVDTSGNEQFF
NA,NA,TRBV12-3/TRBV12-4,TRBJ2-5,TGTGCCAGCAGTGCCCCGGGTGGGTGGAGGTACTTC,CASSAPGGWRYF